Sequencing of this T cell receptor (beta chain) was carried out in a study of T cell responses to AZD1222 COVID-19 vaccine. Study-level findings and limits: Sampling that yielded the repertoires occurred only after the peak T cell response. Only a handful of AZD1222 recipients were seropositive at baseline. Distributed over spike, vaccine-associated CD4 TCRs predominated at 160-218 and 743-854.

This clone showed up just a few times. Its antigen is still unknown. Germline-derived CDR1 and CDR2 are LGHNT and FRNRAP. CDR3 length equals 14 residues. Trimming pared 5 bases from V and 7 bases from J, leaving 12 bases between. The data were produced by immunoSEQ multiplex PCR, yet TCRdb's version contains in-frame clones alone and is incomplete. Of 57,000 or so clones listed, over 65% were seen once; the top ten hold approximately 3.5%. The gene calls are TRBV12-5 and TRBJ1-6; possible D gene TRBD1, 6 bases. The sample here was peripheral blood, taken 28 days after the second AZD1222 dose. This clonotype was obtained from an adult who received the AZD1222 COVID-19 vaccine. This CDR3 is CASGLGRGNSPLHF. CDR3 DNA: TGTGCTAGTGGTCTCGGGAGGGGGAATTCACCCCTCCACTTT.